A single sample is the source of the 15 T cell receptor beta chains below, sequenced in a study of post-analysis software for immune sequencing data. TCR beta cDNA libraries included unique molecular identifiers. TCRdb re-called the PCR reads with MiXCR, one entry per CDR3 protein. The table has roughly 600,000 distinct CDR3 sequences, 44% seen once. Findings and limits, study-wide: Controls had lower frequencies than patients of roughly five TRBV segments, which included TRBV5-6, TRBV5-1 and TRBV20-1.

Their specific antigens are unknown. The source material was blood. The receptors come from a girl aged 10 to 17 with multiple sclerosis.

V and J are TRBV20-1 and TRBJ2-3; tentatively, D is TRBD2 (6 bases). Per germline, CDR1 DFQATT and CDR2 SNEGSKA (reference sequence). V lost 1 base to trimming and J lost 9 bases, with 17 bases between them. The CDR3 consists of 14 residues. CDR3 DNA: TGCAGTGCTAGAGTGGCGGGGATAATGGGGACGCAGTATTTT. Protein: CSARVAGIMGTQYF.

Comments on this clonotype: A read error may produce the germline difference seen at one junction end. CDR3 sequence (DNA): TGTGCCAGCAGCAAGGACGGCAATTCACCCCCCCACTTT. This encodes CASSKDGNSPPHF. The V and J genes are TRBV4-2 and TRBJ1-6; no clear D. The CDR3 length is 13 residues. Looked up from germline, CDR1 is LGHNA and CDR2 is YNFKEQ.

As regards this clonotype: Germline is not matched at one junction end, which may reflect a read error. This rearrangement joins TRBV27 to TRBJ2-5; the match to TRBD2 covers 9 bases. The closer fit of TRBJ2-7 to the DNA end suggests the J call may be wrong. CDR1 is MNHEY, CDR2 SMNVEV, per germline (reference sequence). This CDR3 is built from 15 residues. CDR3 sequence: CANSPTGLAWYEQYF. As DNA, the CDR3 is TGTGCCAACAGTCCGACAGGACTAGCGTGGTACGAGCAGTACTTC.

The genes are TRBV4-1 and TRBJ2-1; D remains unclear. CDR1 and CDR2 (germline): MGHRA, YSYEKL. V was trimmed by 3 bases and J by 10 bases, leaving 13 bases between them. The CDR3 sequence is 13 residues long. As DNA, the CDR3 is TGCGCCAGCAGCCACCCTACCTCGAGAGAGCAGTTCTTC. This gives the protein CASSHPTSREQFF.

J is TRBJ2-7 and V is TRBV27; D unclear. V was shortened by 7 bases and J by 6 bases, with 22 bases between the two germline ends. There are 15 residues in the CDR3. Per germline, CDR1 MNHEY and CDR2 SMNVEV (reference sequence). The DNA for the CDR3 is TGTGCCAGCAACCCCTCGGGCTCCCCCTTTCCCGAGCAGTACTTC. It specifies CASNPSGSPFPEQYF.

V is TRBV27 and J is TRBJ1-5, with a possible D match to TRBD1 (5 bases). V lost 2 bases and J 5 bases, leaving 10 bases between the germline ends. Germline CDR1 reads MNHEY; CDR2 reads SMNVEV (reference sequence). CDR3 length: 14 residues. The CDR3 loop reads CASSLGGFDQPQHF. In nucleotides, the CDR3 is TGTGCCAGCAGTTTAGGGGGGTTCGATCAGCCCCAGCATTTT.

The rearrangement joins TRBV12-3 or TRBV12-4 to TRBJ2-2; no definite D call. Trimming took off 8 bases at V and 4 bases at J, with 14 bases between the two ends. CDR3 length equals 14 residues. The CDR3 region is CASLVAGVTGELFF. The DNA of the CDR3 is TGTGCCAGCCTTGTGGCAGGAGTCACCGGGGAGCTGTTTTTT.

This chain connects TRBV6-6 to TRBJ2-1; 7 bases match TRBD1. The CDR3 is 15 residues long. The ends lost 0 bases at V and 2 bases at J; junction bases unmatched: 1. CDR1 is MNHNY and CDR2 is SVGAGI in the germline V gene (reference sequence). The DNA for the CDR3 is TGTGCCAGCAGTTACTCGGACAGGCCCTACAATGAGCAGTTCTTC. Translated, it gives CASSYSDRPYNEQFF.

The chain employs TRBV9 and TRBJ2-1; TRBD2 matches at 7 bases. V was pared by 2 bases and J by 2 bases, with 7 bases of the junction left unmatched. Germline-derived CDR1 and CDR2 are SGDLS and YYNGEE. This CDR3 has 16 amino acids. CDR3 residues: CASSVWASGTYNEQFF. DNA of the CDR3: TGTGCCAGCAGCGTTTGGGCTAGCGGAACCTACAATGAGCAGTTCTTC.

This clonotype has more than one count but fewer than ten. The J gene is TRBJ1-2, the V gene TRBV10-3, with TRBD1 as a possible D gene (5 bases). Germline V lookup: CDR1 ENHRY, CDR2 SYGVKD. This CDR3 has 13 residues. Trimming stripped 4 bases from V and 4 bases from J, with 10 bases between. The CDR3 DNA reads TGTGCCATCAGTGGGGGCAGTAGCTATGGCTACACCTTC. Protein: CAISGGSSYGYTF.

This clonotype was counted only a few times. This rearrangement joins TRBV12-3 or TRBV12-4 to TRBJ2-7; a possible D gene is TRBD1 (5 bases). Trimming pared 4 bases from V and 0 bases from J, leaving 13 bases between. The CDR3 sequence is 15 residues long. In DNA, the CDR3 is TGTGCCAGCAGTTCAGTACAGGTGCTCTCCTACGAGCAGTACTTC. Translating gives CASSSVQVLSYEQYF.

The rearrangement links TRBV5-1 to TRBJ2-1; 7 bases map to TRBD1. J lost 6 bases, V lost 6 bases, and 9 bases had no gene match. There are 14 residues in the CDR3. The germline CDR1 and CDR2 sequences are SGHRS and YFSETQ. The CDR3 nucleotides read TGCGCCAGCACCCGAGACAGGGTTATCAATGAGCAGTTCTTC. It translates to CASTRDRVINEQFF.

This CDR3 reads CASSLFSRTGGDEQYF. The CDR3 coding sequence is TGCGCCAGCAGCCTATTCTCGAGGACAGGGGGGGACGAGCAGTACTTC. The V and J genes are TRBV4-1 and TRBJ2-5, with 10 positions matching TRBD1. The tail of the sequence fits TRBJ2-7 better, so the J call may be wrong. Germline CDR1 is MGHRA and CDR2 is YSYEKL. The length of the CDR3 is 16 residues.

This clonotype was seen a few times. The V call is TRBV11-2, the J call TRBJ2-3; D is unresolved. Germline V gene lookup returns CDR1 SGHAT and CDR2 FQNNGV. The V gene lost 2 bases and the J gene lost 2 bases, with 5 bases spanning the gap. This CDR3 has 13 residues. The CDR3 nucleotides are TGTGCCAGCAGCTTAAGGAACACAGATACGCAGTATTTT. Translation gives CASSLRNTDTQYF. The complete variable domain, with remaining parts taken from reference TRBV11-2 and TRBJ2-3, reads EAGVAQSPRYKIIEKRQSVAFWCNPISGHATLYWYQQILGQGPKLLIQFQNNGVVDDSQLPKDRFSAERLKGVDSTLKIQPAKLEDSAVYLCASSLRNTDTQYFGPGTRLTVL.

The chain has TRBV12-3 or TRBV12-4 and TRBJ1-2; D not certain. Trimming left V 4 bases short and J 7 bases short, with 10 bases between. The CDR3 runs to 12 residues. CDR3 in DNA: TGTGCCAGCAGTTCCCCAGTTAGTGGCTACACCTTC. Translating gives CASSSPVSGYTF.